This T cell receptor (beta chain) was observed in a study of cytomegalovirus exposure and HLA in healthy donors. Study-wide findings and caveats: According to a subsequent analysis, TCR clusters from the first cohort were inclined to appear together in the 100 to 150 validation repertoires.

On this clone: Its target is unknown.

The CDR3 is made up of 13 amino acids. The V gene lost 6 bases and the J gene lost 4 bases, with 13 bases spanning the gap. Germline V gene lookup returns CDR1 SEHNR and CDR2 FQNEAQ (reference sequence). The table came from immunoSEQ multiplex PCR; TCRdb's copy has only in-frame clones and leaves some out. This table holds roughly 130,000 clones, just under 90% found once. Material for sequencing was PBMCs. The TCR comes from a young man in good health and CMV-seronegative. The rearrangement joins TRBV7-9 to TRBJ2-7, with D perhaps matching TRBD2 (6 bases). CDR3 protein: CASSASGDYEQYF. The DNA for the CDR3 is TGTGCCAGCAGTGCCTCGGGGGATTACGAGCAGTACTTC.